The 30 T cell receptor beta chains below were found in one sample sequenced in a study of blood T cells in healthy people across ages. The second PCR ran roughly 7 to 11 cycles with a sample-barcoded 5' primer and J-beta primers. One entry per CDR3 protein results from TCRdb running MiXCR on the 5' RACE reads. The sample lists about 1.1 million distinct CDR3 sequences, under 40% occurring once. The sample consisted of blood. The receptors shown here come from a young man in good health.

This clonotype appeared many times. V gene TRBV27 combines with J gene TRBJ2-5, with 8 bases identical to TRBD2. Per germline, CDR1 MNHEY and CDR2 SMNVEV (reference sequence). The CDR3 is made up of 14 amino acids. Germline trimming cut 4 bases from V and 11 bases from J; bases unmatched to any gene: 12. For the CDR3, the DNA is TGTGCCAGCAGTTCGGGACTAGAAGTCAGAGAGCAGTACTTC. Translating gives CASSSGLEVREQYF.

This rearrangement joins TRBV18 to TRBJ2-7; D ambiguous. The CDR3 is made up of 14 amino acids. Germline CDR1 reads KGHSH; CDR2 reads LQKENI. Trimming removed 5 bases from V and 0 bases from J, with 11 bases in between. CDR3 region: CASSTGPNSYEQYF. Written as DNA, the CDR3 is TGTGCCAGCTCAACCGGGCCCAACTCCTACGAGCAGTACTTC.

This chain's CDR3 is CASSEIGADQETQYF. CDR3 DNA sequence: TGTGCCAGCAGTGAAATCGGGGCGGATCAAGAGACCCAGTACTTC. V is TRBV25-1 and J is TRBJ2-5; D may correspond to TRBD1 or TRBD2 (5 bases each). Trimming cost V 2 bases and J 2 bases, with 12 bases left between them. This CDR3 is 15 amino acids long. CDR1 MGHDK and CDR2 SYGVNS come from the germline V gene.

This clonotype was observed a handful of times. This rearrangement joins TRBV20-1 to TRBJ1-2, with D possibly being TRBD1 (6 bases). Per germline, CDR1 DFQATT and CDR2 SNEGSKA (reference sequence). The germline V and J ends were trimmed by 6 bases and 4 bases, with 15 bases remaining between them. The CDR3 runs 13 residues. CDR3 loop: CSAPPGGAYGYTF. CDR3 in DNA: TGCAGTGCCCCCCCCGGGGGGGCCTATGGCTACACCTTC.

This clonotype was counted once. The gene calls are TRBV2 and TRBJ2-4; possibly TRBD2 for D (6 bases). The end of the DNA is better explained by TRBJ2-7, so the J call may be wrong. This CDR3 is built from 12 residues. Germline CDR1 reads SNHLY; CDR2 reads FYNNEI. This CDR3 reads CASGWDFYEQYF. CDR3 bases: TGTGCCAGCGGTTGGGACTTTTACGAGCAGTACTTC.

This clonotype showed up many times. J is TRBJ1-2 and V is TRBV29-1; unclear D gene. Trimming took off 1 base at V and 5 bases at J, with 5 bases between the two ends. This CDR3 region has 11 residues. Germline V gene sequence: CDR1 SQVTM, CDR2 ANQGSEA. The CDR3 loop is CSVEGIYGYTF. DNA of the CDR3: TGCAGCGTTGAAGGGATTTATGGCTACACCTTC.

This rearrangement joins TRBV7-9 to TRBJ2-7, with 13 bases identical to TRBD2. The CDR3 contains 19 residues. V lost 1 base and J lost 7; bases outside the gene matches: 16. The V gene's germline CDR1 is SEHNR and CDR2 FQNEAQ (reference sequence). The CDR3 DNA sequence: TGTGCCAGCAGCTTAGGCTCGCGACTAGCGGGGGGCGGACCCAATGAGCAGTACTTC. Its protein product is CASSLGSRLAGGGPNEQYF.

The chain recombines TRBV20-1 with TRBJ2-1; the D is unclear. V was shortened by 0 bases and J by 2 bases, with 11 bases between the two germline ends. This CDR3 has 15 amino acids. The germline V gene has CDR1 DFQATT and CDR2 SNEGSKA (reference sequence). The CDR3 protein is CSARDARVAYNEQFF. The CDR3 region has the DNA TGCAGTGCTAGAGATGCTAGGGTCGCCTACAATGAGCAGTTCTTC.

This chain links TRBV6-2 or TRBV6-3 with TRBJ2-7, with D uncertain. Germline V CDR1 and CDR2: MNHEY, SVGEGT. V was cut by 6 bases and J by 0 bases, with 9 bases left in between. The CDR3 is made up of 13 amino acids. For the CDR3, the DNA is TGTGCCAGCAGCCCACCTTTCTCCTACGAGCAGTACTTC. It is translated as CASSPPFSYEQYF.

The chain joins TRBV6-6 to TRBJ1-5; D is unclear. The germline gives CDR1 MNHNY, CDR2 SVGAGI (reference sequence). This CDR3 is 12 amino acids long. V was clipped by 7 bases and J by 2 bases, with 6 bases between them. The CDR3 loop reads CASTVGNQPQHF. The CDR3 DNA reads TGTGCCAGCACAGTGGGCAATCAGCCCCAGCATTTT.

This clonotype was detected only a few times. V and J are TRBV2 and TRBJ2-1; D is possibly TRBD2 (7 bases). This CDR3 has 15 residues. Germline V gives CDR1 SNHLY, CDR2 FYNNEI. Trimming took off 9 bases at V and 9 bases at J, with 24 bases between the two ends. Here the CDR3 DNA reads TGTGCCAGTAACCCTAAGGGGGGGGGCCGAGGTGAGCAGTTCTTC. Translated, it gives CASNPKGGGRGEQFF.

This chain uses TRBV9 with TRBJ2-2; TRBD2 agrees at 7 bases. CDR3 length: 14 residues. The V gene's germline CDR1 is SGDLS and CDR2 YYNGEE. The V gene end was trimmed by 1 base and the J gene end by 3 bases; junction bases not matched to a gene: 0. The CDR3 spells CASSVSGDTGELFF. In nucleotides, the CDR3 is TGTGCCAGCAGCGTAAGCGGGGACACCGGGGAGCTGTTTTTT.

This clonotype was seen more than once but under ten times. The chain couples TRBV20-1 to TRBJ2-2; 11 bases are shared with TRBD2. This CDR3 contains 17 residues. The germline gives CDR1 DFQATT, CDR2 SNEGSKA (reference sequence). After removal of 3 bases from V and 6 bases from J, the junction contained 12 bases not matched to a gene. CDR3 sequence: CSASGLAGGLFAGELFF. The CDR3 DNA reads as TGCAGTGCTAGTGGCCTAGCGGGGGGTCTTTTTGCCGGGGAGCTGTTTTTT.

The V gene is TRBV5-5, the J gene TRBJ2-7; TRBD1 matches 11 bases. The germline CDR1 and CDR2 sequences are SGHKS and YYEKEE (reference sequence). With V trimmed by 3 bases and J by 3 bases, 5 bases remained unmatched. The CDR3 spans 15 residues. The CDR3 DNA sequence: TGTGCCAGCAGCTGGGACAGGGGGAGAATCTACGAGCAGTACTTC. Its protein is CASSWDRGRIYEQYF. Full variable domain (outside the CDR3, taken from reference TRBV5-5 and TRBJ2-7): DAGVTQSPTHLIKTRGQQVTLRCSPISGHKSVSWYQQVLGQGPQFIFQYYEKEERGRGNFPDRFSARQFPNYSSELNVNALLLGDSALYLCASSWDRGRIYEQYFGPGTRLTVT.

This clonotype was seen more than once but under ten times. This chain joins TRBV11-1 and TRBJ2-3, with 7 bases lining up with TRBD1. CDR3 length: 17 residues. Germline CDR1 reads SGHAT; CDR2 reads FQDESV (reference sequence). The J segment lost 2 bases and the V segment lost 2 bases, leaving 10 bases of the junction unmatched. The CDR3 DNA follows: TGTGCCAGCAGCTTAAACACGGACAGGATTAACACAGATACGCAGTATTTT. It encodes CASSLNTDRINTDTQYF.

At least ten counts were recorded for this clonotype. The chain joins TRBV12-3 or TRBV12-4 to TRBJ1-5, with unresolved D. Trimming took 11 bases from V and 0 from J, leaving 11 bases between them. The CDR3 has 13 amino acids. In DNA, the CDR3 is TGTGCCTCCCGCCGAAATAGCAATCAGCCCCAGCATTTT. It encodes CASRRNSNQPQHF.

This clonotype has just a few counts. The rearrangement joins TRBV7-2 to TRBJ1-2; 7 bases are a match to TRBD1. Germline trimming cut 5 bases from V and 7 bases from J; bases unmatched to any gene: 7. Germline CDR1 SGHTA, CDR2 FQGNSA. The CDR3 is 13 amino acids. The CDR3 sequence: CASSPETGFGYTF. The CDR3 DNA sequence: TGTGCCAGCAGCCCAGAGACAGGGTTTGGCTACACCTTC.

The genes are TRBV10-3 and TRBJ2-7; the D gene is possibly TRBD2 (6 bases). V dropped 7 bases and J dropped 2 bases, with 12 bases sitting between them. CDR3 length: 13 residues. In germline, CDR1 is ENHRY, CDR2 SYGVKD. The CDR3 here is CAIKGASAYEQYF. The CDR3 DNA reads TGTGCCATCAAAGGGGCTAGCGCCTACGAGCAGTACTTC.

This clonotype appeared a few times. The V and J genes are TRBV4-1 and TRBJ2-7; 7 positions agree with TRBD1. The trim removed 4 bases at V and 6 bases at J, leaving 12 bases unmatched. The germline gives CDR1 MGHRA, CDR2 YSYEKL. The CDR3 length is 15 residues. CDR3 region: CASSPNPKQGTEQYF. The CDR3 DNA reads as TGCGCCAGCAGCCCAAACCCTAAACAGGGGACCGAGCAGTACTTC.

This clonotype was detected a few times. In DNA, the CDR3 is TGTGCCAGCAGTTACTCTATCCCAGATACGCAGTATTTT. Translation: CASSYSIPDTQYF. The rearrangement joins TRBV6-2 or TRBV6-3 to TRBJ2-3; D is undetermined. Germline values: CDR1 MNHEY, CDR2 SVGEGT. V was clipped by 0 bases and J by 4 bases, with 5 bases between them. This CDR3 has 13 amino acids.

The chain has TRBV4-1 and TRBJ2-2; D is uncertain. Germline values: CDR1 MGHRA, CDR2 YSYEKL. The CDR3 has 14 residues. Trimming pared 1 base from V and 7 bases from J, leaving 10 bases between. The CDR3 here is CASSQVREVGELFF. The CDR3 coding sequence is TGCGCCAGCAGCCAAGTCAGAGAAGTCGGGGAGCTGTTTTTT.

This chain joins TRBV2 and TRBJ2-1; D gene ambiguous. CDR1 and CDR2 from the germline V gene are SNHLY and FYNNEI. V dropped 6 bases and J dropped 10 bases, with 13 bases sitting between them. CDR3 length: 12 residues. This chain's CDR3 is CASRAENYEQFF. The CDR3 region has the DNA TGTGCCAGCAGGGCGGAGAACTACGAGCAGTTCTTC. Using reference TRBV2 and TRBJ2-1 for the parts outside the CDR3, the full variable domain is EPEVTQTPSHQVTQMGQEVILRCVPISNHLYFYWYRQILGQKVEFLVSFYNNEISEKSEIFDDQFSVERPDGSNFTLKIRSTKLEDSAMYFCASRAENYEQFFGPGTRLTVL.

V usage is TRBV29-1 and J usage is TRBJ2-5; TRBD1 matches 7 bases. The V segment lost 6 bases and the J segment 2 bases; nucleotides outside the gene matches: 9. The CDR3 is 14 residues long. From germline, CDR1 is SQVTM and CDR2 ANQGSEA. CDR3 nucleotide sequence: TGCAGCGTAGTTTCCGGGACAGCTCAAGAGACCCAGTACTTC. Its protein product is CSVVSGTAQETQYF.

The chain joins TRBV28 to TRBJ2-5; weak D call: TRBD1 (7 bases). The V gene lost 3 bases and the J gene lost 5 bases, with 13 bases spanning the gap. Germline CDR1 MDHEN, CDR2 SYDVKM. This CDR3 contains 14 residues. DNA for the CDR3: TGTGCCAGCAGTTTGACAGGGACTGGCGAGACCCAGTACTTC. Translation gives CASSLTGTGETQYF.

This rearrangement joins TRBV12-3 or TRBV12-4 to TRBJ1-5; D gene unclear. Trimming stripped 5 bases from V and 0 bases from J, with 11 bases between. CDR3 length: 15 amino acids. The CDR3 reads CASSPTEVSNQPQHF. CDR3 coding DNA: TGTGCCAGCAGTCCAACGGAGGTTAGCAATCAGCCCCAGCATTTT.

This clonotype has more than one count but fewer than ten. The chain couples TRBV20-1 to TRBJ1-1, with D possibly TRBD1 on 6 matching bases. Trimming stripped 6 bases from V and 0 bases from J, with 23 bases between. Per germline, CDR1 DFQATT and CDR2 SNEGSKA (reference sequence). The CDR3 runs to 17 residues. CDR3 region: CSAKAVWGRGMNTEAFF. The CDR3 DNA reads as TGCAGTGCAAAAGCCGTGTGGGGCAGGGGCATGAACACTGAAGCTTTCTTT.

This clonotype has a handful of counts. The chain employs TRBV5-6 and TRBJ1-4, with a weak D call TRBD1 (6 bases). Germline V lookup: CDR1 SGHDT, CDR2 YYEEEE. The germline V and J ends were trimmed by 0 bases and 7 bases, with 19 bases remaining between them. The CDR3 spans 17 residues. The CDR3 DNA reads TGTGCCAGCAGCTTGGGTCAGGGGACTTTAGGCGGTGAAAAACTGTTTTTT. Translated: CASSLGQGTLGGEKLFF.

J is TRBJ1-1 and V is TRBV5-1, with a possible D match to TRBD1 (5 bases). Germline V lookup: CDR1 SGHRS, CDR2 YFSETQ. The CDR3 extends over 15 amino acids. V lost 2 bases and J 0 bases, leaving 11 bases between the germline ends. The CDR3 sequence: CASSFRGLLNTEAFF. The CDR3 nucleotides are TGCGCCAGCAGCTTTCGGGGCCTCCTGAACACTGAAGCTTTCTTT.

V and J are TRBV4-1 and TRBJ2-1; 9 bases match TRBD2. After removal of 4 bases from V and 1 base from J, the junction contained 8 bases not matched to a gene. The CDR3 has 17 amino acids. Germline CDR1 MGHRA, CDR2 YSYEKL. CDR3 in DNA: TGCGCCAGCAGCCTCGGACTAGCGCGCCCATCCTACAATGAGCAGTTCTTC. Its protein product is CASSLGLARPSYNEQFF.

This clonotype was counted many times. The rearrangement joins TRBV9 to TRBJ2-7; no clear D gene. V lost 3 bases, J lost 2 bases, and 12 bases lay in between. CDR1 SGDLS and CDR2 YYNGEE come from the germline V gene. CDR3 length: 14 amino acids. The CDR3 loop is CASSAGGGAYEQYF. The CDR3 nucleotides read TGTGCCAGCAGCGCGGGTGGTGGGGCCTACGAGCAGTACTTC.